This T cell receptor beta chain stems from a study of vaccination and CD4 T cells after COVID-19. The overall study: Two of the convalescents were Hispanic, and convalescents were six males and four females. Cultures designated as controls were supplied with a CEFX pool, an HIV-1 Nef pool, or no peptide.

Time point noted: late sampling 161 to 241 days after vaccination in three convalescent patients. Sample treatment: approximately 9-day PBMC culture with coronavirus spike peptide pools or control peptides (ViraFEST assay). After expanding antigen-specific T cells with peptide pools, ViraFEST sequenced their TCRs. Sequenced with the Oncomine TCR Beta short-read assay was DNA taken from cultured CD4+ T cells. One entry per CDR3 protein, called by TCRdb with MiXCR from the PCR reads. Among 20,000 to 25,000 distinct CDR3 sequences listed, 32% were seen once. To note about this clonotype: Its antigen is unknown.

Trimming took 1 base from V and 2 from J, leaving 5 bases between them. Germline-derived CDR1 and CDR2 are SGHTA and FQGNSA. The CDR3 runs to 13 residues. Study results and limitations: No early post-infection timepoints were studied, and convalescent patients studied were relatively few.

The source material was CD4+ T cells from blood, cultured in vitro, sampled about 7 months after SARS-CoV-2 vaccination. This clonotype was obtained from a human donor who had recovered from COVID-19. The chain combines TRBV7-2 with TRBJ2-5; the D is unclear. The CDR3 region has the DNA TGTGCCAGCAGCTTAGACAGACAAGAGACCCAGTACTTC. Its translation is CASSLDRQETQYF.